Shown below are 31 T cell receptor beta chains from a single sample sequenced in a study of T cell repertoires in cytomegalovirus infection. TCRdb re-analysed the reads in MiXCR, keeping a single row per CDR3 protein. Of approximately 600,000 distinct CDR3 sequences in the sample, over 35% were seen once. The antigens of these receptors remain unknown. Here the sequenced sample was cultured PBMCs, taken from culture after CMV antigen stimulation. These receptors were obtained from a human donor in good health (CMV status not recorded). Some clones in this sample may be carry-over from other donors' samples.

This clonotype was picked up a small number of times. V gene TRBV7-2 combines with J gene TRBJ2-4; a possible D gene is TRBD2 (6 bases). Looked up from germline, CDR1 is SGHTA and CDR2 is FQGNSA. There are 15 residues in the CDR3. V dropped 1 base and J dropped 8 bases, with 15 bases sitting between them. The CDR3 sequence: CASSLVVAGLYIQYF. DNA for the CDR3: TGTGCCAGCAGCTTAGTCGTCGCGGGGTTGTACATTCAGTACTTC.

This chain uses TRBV6-6 with TRBJ1-2; 7 positions match TRBD1. Germline V CDR1 and CDR2: MNHNY, SVGAGI (reference sequence). The CDR3 contains 15 residues. J lost 3 bases, V lost 2 bases, and 6 bases had no gene match. The DNA of the CDR3 is TGTGCCAGCAGTTACCTCGGCAGGGGGGACTATGGCTACACCTTC. It codes for CASSYLGRGDYGYTF.

The chain recombines TRBV19 with TRBJ2-7; D possibly corresponds to TRBD2 (6 bases). CDR1 is LNHDA, CDR2 SQIVND, per germline (reference sequence). This CDR3 is built from 14 residues. V lost 3 bases, J lost 2 bases, and 11 bases lay in between. The CDR3 DNA sequence: TGTGCCAGTAGTATCGGGACTCCCGCCTACGAGCAGTACTTC. It yields the protein CASSIGTPAYEQYF. Full variable domain (rest looked up from reference TRBV19 and TRBJ2-7): DGGITQSPKYLFRKEGQNVTLSCEQNLNHDAMYWYRQDPGQGLRLIYYSQIVNDFQKGDIAEGYSVSREKKESFPLTVTSAQKNPTAFYLCASSIGTPAYEQYFGPGTRLTVT.

This chain links TRBV30 with TRBJ2-3; 7 bases agree with TRBD1. Trimming at V came to 2 bases and at J to 5 bases, leaving 16 bases not matched to a gene. This CDR3 is 17 amino acids long. The germline CDR1 and CDR2 sequences are GTSNPN and SVGIG (reference sequence). CDR3 DNA sequence: TGTGCCTGGAGTCCACTTGACCGCGACAGGGTACAAGATACGCAGTATTTT. Translated: CAWSPLDRDRVQDTQYF.

The sample holds a few counts of this clonotype. The chain links TRBV19 to TRBJ1-5, with 9 bases lining up with TRBD1. Germline trimming cut 7 bases from V and 2 bases from J; bases unmatched to any gene: 3. Germline CDR1 reads LNHDA; CDR2 reads SQIVND (reference sequence). The CDR3 covers 14 residues. The CDR3 DNA sequence: TGTGCCAGTAAGGGACAGGGCCGCAATCAGCCCCAGCATTTT. This sequence encodes CASKGQGRNQPQHF.

This clonotype was counted only a few times. V usage is TRBV5-1 and J usage is TRBJ2-1, with D perhaps matching TRBD2 (6 bases). V was trimmed by 1 base and J by 8 bases, leaving 13 bases between them. The CDR3 extends over 14 amino acids. Germline-derived CDR1 and CDR2 are SGHRS and YFSETQ. The CDR3 sequence: CASSLQGGGDEQFF. For the CDR3, the DNA is TGCGCCAGCAGCTTGCAGGGAGGAGGGGATGAGCAGTTCTTC.

This sequence joins TRBV3-1 and TRBJ2-7, with D possibly matching TRBD2 (6 bases). This CDR3 region has 14 residues. Trimming took off 4 bases at V and 9 bases at J, with 19 bases between the two ends. Germline CDR1 and CDR2: LGHDT and YNNKEL (reference sequence). CDR3 nucleotide sequence: TGTGCCAGCAGCCCCCGCGGTCGGGACTGGAGGCAGTACTTC. This encodes CASSPRGRDWRQYF.

J is TRBJ2-5 and V is TRBV7-2; no clear D. Per germline, CDR1 SGHTA and CDR2 FQGNSA. The germline V and J ends were trimmed by 4 bases and 5 bases, with 8 bases remaining between them. CDR3 length equals 12 residues. CDR3 residues: CASSSLWETQYF. For the CDR3, the DNA is TGTGCCAGCAGCTCTCTATGGGAGACCCAGTACTTC.

The table lists this clonotype with a few counts. This chain joins TRBV7-2 and TRBJ1-5, with 7 positions matching TRBD1. The trim removed 5 bases at V and 2 bases at J, leaving 6 bases unmatched. The CDR3 totals 15 residues. Germline V lookup: CDR1 SGHTA, CDR2 FQGNSA. CDR3 protein: CASSQGGTGNQPQHF. Written as DNA, the CDR3 is TGTGCCAGCAGCCAGGGCGGGACAGGCAATCAGCCCCAGCATTTT.

This clonotype was detected a few times. This rearrangement joins TRBV19 to TRBJ2-3; the D gene is possibly TRBD2 (5 bases). V dropped 2 bases and J dropped 4 bases, with 10 bases sitting between them. The CDR3 consists of 14 residues. Germline CDR1 reads LNHDA; CDR2 reads SQIVND (reference sequence). This chain's CDR3 is CASSIRWTADTQYF. In nucleotides, the CDR3 is TGTGCCAGTAGTATACGGTGGACTGCAGATACGCAGTATTTT.

This clonotype appeared a few times. The rearrangement joins TRBV7-2 to TRBJ2-7; a possible D gene is TRBD1 (5 bases). V lost 10 bases and J lost 4, with 17 bases in between. In germline, CDR1 is SGHTA, CDR2 FQGNSA. The CDR3 runs to 13 residues. CDR3 protein: CATGAGGSYEQYF. The CDR3 DNA reads TGTGCCACTGGGGCCGGCGGATCGTACGAGCAGTACTTC.

CDR3: CASSFPDTNTGELFF. The DNA for the CDR3 is TGTGCCAGCAGTTTTCCCGACACGAACACCGGGGAGCTGTTTTTT. The chain joins TRBV28 to TRBJ2-2; D is unresolved. V was cut by 3 bases and J by 0 bases, with 8 bases left in between. The CDR3 is 15 amino acids. CDR1 is MDHEN and CDR2 is SYDVKM in the germline V gene.

This clonotype was found a few times. J is TRBJ2-1 and V is TRBV18; D is perhaps TRBD1 (7 bases). The CDR3 consists of 16 residues. The V and J ends lost 1 base and 8 bases respectively, with 18 bases between them. CDR1 is KGHSH and CDR2 is LQKENI in the germline V gene. The CDR3 nucleotides read TGTGCCAGCTCACCACTTGCTACAGGAGGGGGCGATGAGCAGTTCTTC. Protein sequence: CASSPLATGGGDEQFF.

This clonotype has at least ten counts. The chain recombines TRBV7-2 with TRBJ1-5; 8 bases line up with TRBD1. CDR1 and CDR2 from the germline V gene are SGHTA and FQGNSA. With V trimmed by 3 bases and J by 4 bases, 5 bases remained unmatched. This CDR3 comprises 15 residues. CDR3 nucleotides: TGTGCCAGCAGCTTGGGGACAGGCCTGAATCAGCCCCAGCATTTT. Its protein product is CASSLGTGLNQPQHF.

The chain couples TRBV7-4 to TRBJ2-7; perhaps TRBD2 as D (6 bases). V shed 1 base and J shed 7 bases, with 32 bases lying between them. Germline values: CDR1 SGHVT, CDR2 SQSDAQ. CDR3 length: 20 residues. CDR3 amino acids: CASSLVLFGGSLKKTTEQYF. CDR3 sequence (DNA): TGTGCCAGCAGCTTAGTCCTTTTTGGGGGGAGTCTGAAAAAAACTACGGAGCAGTACTTC.

This clonotype was detected only once. The chain links TRBV13 to TRBJ2-7; no definite D call. Germline V CDR1 and CDR2: PRHDT, FYEKMQ (reference sequence). Trimming shortened V by 2 bases and J by 5 bases, and 13 bases separated the two germline ends. CDR3 size: 14 residues. The CDR3 DNA reads as TGTGCCAGCAGCTTAAAACAGTCGTTCCACGAGCAGTACTTC. Its protein product is CASSLKQSFHEQYF.

The gene calls are TRBV7-9 and TRBJ1-6; D might be TRBD1 (5 bases). Germline-derived CDR1 and CDR2 are SEHNR and FQNEAQ (reference sequence). This CDR3 is built from 14 residues. V dropped 5 bases and J dropped 6 bases, with 11 bases sitting between them. CDR3: CASSPDRFNSPLHF. CDR3 sequence (DNA): TGTGCCAGCAGCCCAGACAGATTTAATTCACCCCTCCACTTT.

The J gene is TRBJ2-1, the V gene TRBV7-2, with D possibly TRBD1 on 6 matching bases. Germline V lookup: CDR1 SGHTA, CDR2 FQGNSA. This CDR3 region has 16 residues. V shed 1 base and J shed 2 bases, with 12 bases lying between them. CDR3 loop: CASSLVGTPTYNEQFF. The DNA of the CDR3 is TGTGCCAGCAGCTTAGTAGGGACACCCACCTACAATGAGCAGTTCTTC.

This clonotype occurred a few times. The chain recombines TRBV6-1 with TRBJ2-5; D is unclear. The germline V gene encodes CDR1 MNHNS and CDR2 SASEGT. V lost 2 bases and J 4 bases, leaving 8 bases between the germline ends. The CDR3 runs to 13 residues. The CDR3, as DNA: TGTGCCAGCAGTGAAATAAGGCGAGAGACCCAGTACTTC. This codes for CASSEIRRETQYF.

This clonotype was seen more than once but under ten times. The chain is built from TRBV2 and TRBJ2-1; D remains ambiguous. Trimming shortened V by 9 bases and J by 4 bases, and 7 bases separated the two germline ends. The CDR3 contains 11 residues. Germline CDR1 is SNHLY and CDR2 is FYNNEI. CDR3 residues: CASVTYNEQFF. CDR3 DNA sequence: TGTGCCAGTGTGACGTACAATGAGCAGTTCTTC. Full variable domain (outside the CDR3, taken from reference TRBV2 and TRBJ2-1): EPEVTQTPSHQVTQMGQEVILRCVPISNHLYFYWYRQILGQKVEFLVSFYNNEISEKSEIFDDQFSVERPDGSNFTLKIRSTKLEDSAMYFCASVTYNEQFFGPGTRLTVL.

The chain has TRBV5-6 and TRBJ2-3; no clear D gene. Germline V gene sequence: CDR1 SGHDT, CDR2 YYEEEE. The CDR3 totals 14 residues. Trimming took off 4 bases at V and 3 bases at J, with 12 bases between the two ends. The CDR3 loop reads CASSLPLGTDTQYF. The CDR3 coding sequence is TGTGCCAGCAGCCTCCCTCTCGGAACAGATACGCAGTATTTT.

The chain has TRBV27 and TRBJ2-3; no firm D call. The germline gives CDR1 MNHEY, CDR2 SMNVEV (reference sequence). The CDR3 runs 15 residues. V gave up 6 bases and J gave up 0 bases, with 13 bases separating them. CDR3: CASRPYGPSTDTQYF. DNA of the CDR3: TGTGCCAGCAGGCCTTATGGCCCAAGCACAGATACGCAGTATTTT.

The chain carries TRBV4-1 and TRBJ2-5, with TRBD2 matching over 9 bases. The trim removed 2 bases at V and 2 bases at J, leaving 6 bases unmatched. From germline, CDR1 is MGHRA and CDR2 YSYEKL. The CDR3 length is 16 residues. The CDR3 loop is CASSQWGGRDQETQYF. Here the CDR3 DNA reads TGCGCCAGCAGCCAATGGGGCGGGAGGGATCAAGAGACCCAGTACTTC.

The chain links TRBV20-1 to TRBJ2-2; 11 bases agree with TRBD1. The germline V gene has CDR1 DFQATT and CDR2 SNEGSKA (reference sequence). The CDR3 loop spans 15 amino acids. Trimming at V came to 6 bases and at J to 4 bases, leaving 7 bases not matched to a gene. The CDR3 DNA reads as TGCAGTGCCCCGGGGGACAGGGGGATCACCGGGGAGCTGTTTTTT. As protein: CSAPGDRGITGELFF.

The CDR3 here is CASSPVPIYRGGNTEAFF. The CDR3 region has the DNA TGTGCCAGCAGCCCCGTTCCCATTTACCGGGGGGGTAACACTGAAGCTTTCTTT. This rearrangement joins TRBV11-2 to TRBJ1-1; tentative D call: TRBD1 (5 bases). Trimming pared 5 bases from V and 2 bases from J, leaving 24 bases between. Germline V gene sequence: CDR1 SGHAT, CDR2 FQNNGV. The CDR3 covers 18 residues.

This clonotype occurred a few times. The rearrangement uses TRBV7-9 and TRBJ2-7, with TRBD2 identical over 8 bases. The J segment lost 2 bases and the V segment lost 3 bases, leaving 18 bases of the junction unmatched. Germline loops: CDR1 SEHNR, CDR2 FQNEAQ (reference sequence). This CDR3 is 19 amino acids long. The chain's CDR3 is CASSLSPYRGGLLAYEQYF. The CDR3 DNA follows: TGTGCCAGCAGCTTGAGTCCCTATCGGGGGGGGCTACTGGCCTACGAGCAGTACTTC.

This clonotype came up a few times. The rearrangement joins TRBV5-8 to TRBJ1-2; D not resolved. The germline V gene has CDR1 SGHTS and CDR2 YDEGEE. Between the trimmed V and J ends, which lost 0 bases and 8 bases, there was a span of 5 bases. CDR3 length: 11 amino acids. The CDR3, as DNA: TGTGCCAGCAGCTTGGCCAGGGGCTACACCTTC. It translates to CASSLARGYTF.

This clonotype was counted only a few times. J is TRBJ2-5 and V is TRBV5-1, with 10 bases fitting TRBD2. J was trimmed by 4 bases and V by 4 bases; bases with no gene match: 19. The CDR3 is made up of 19 amino acids. Germline CDR1 is SGHRS and CDR2 is YFSETQ. The CDR3 nucleotides read TGCGCCAGCAGCCCTCTCCCAGGAGGTAGCGGGAGGCCGGGAGAGACCCAGTACTTC. As protein: CASSPLPGGSGRPGETQYF.

This clonotype was observed a handful of times. This sequence joins TRBV10-3 and TRBJ2-6; unclear D gene. With 9 bases removed from V and 0 bases from J, the gap between germline ends came to 12 bases. The CDR3 runs 15 residues. In germline, CDR1 is ENHRY, CDR2 SYGVKD. CDR3 protein: CAIGQDYSGANVLTF. The CDR3, as DNA: TGTGCCATTGGTCAGGATTACTCTGGGGCCAACGTCCTGACTTTC.

In its sample, this clonotype was seen many times. This chain uses TRBV7-2 with TRBJ2-7; maybe TRBD2 (5 bases). The V gene lost 4 bases and the J gene lost 0 bases, with 10 bases spanning the gap. Germline V gene lookup returns CDR1 SGHTA and CDR2 FQGNSA. The CDR3 covers 14 residues. CDR3 in DNA: TGTGCCAGCAGCTGGAGGCTGGGCTCCTACGAGCAGTACTTC. It is translated as CASSWRLGSYEQYF.

The rearrangement uses TRBV10-3 and TRBJ2-7; TRBD2 agrees at 12 bases. V was clipped by 5 bases and J by 0 bases; unmatched bases: 2. Germline V gene sequence: CDR1 ENHRY, CDR2 SYGVKD. This CDR3 contains 15 residues. The CDR3 region is CAISTSGRPSYEQYF. In DNA, the CDR3 is TGTGCCATCAGTACTAGCGGGAGGCCCTCCTACGAGCAGTACTTC.